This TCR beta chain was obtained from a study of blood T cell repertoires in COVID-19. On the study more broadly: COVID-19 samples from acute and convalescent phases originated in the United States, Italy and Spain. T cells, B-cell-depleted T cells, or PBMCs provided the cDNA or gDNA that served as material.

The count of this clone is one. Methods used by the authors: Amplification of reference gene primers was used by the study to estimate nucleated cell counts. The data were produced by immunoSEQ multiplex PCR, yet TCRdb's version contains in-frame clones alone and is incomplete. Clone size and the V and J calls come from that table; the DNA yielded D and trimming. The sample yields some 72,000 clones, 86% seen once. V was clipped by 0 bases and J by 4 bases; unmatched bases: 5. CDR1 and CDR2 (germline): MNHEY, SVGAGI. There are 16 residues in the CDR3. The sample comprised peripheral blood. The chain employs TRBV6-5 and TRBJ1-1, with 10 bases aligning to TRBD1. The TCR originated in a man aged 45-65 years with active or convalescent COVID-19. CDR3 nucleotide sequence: TGTGCCAGCAGTTACTCGACAGGGGGCTCGGCCACTGAAGCTTTCTTT. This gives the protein CASSYSTGGSATEAFF.